This T cell receptor beta chain derives from a study of blood T cell repertoires in COVID-19. This table comes from immunoSEQ multiplex PCR, and its TCRdb copy is limited to in-frame clones, with some not included. The table shows around 130,000 clones, with about 87% occurring only once. With V trimmed by 4 bases and J by 7 bases, 14 bases remained unmatched. Germline values: CDR1 SGHNT, CDR2 YYREEE (reference sequence). The length of the CDR3 is 18 residues. The receptor was derived from a woman over 75 with acute or convalescent COVID-19. V is TRBV5-4 and J is TRBJ2-2; 12 nucleotides align to TRBD1. The sample consisted of peripheral blood. This CDR3 is CASSPKYGTGGLGGELFF. The CDR3 nucleotides read TGTGCCAGCAGCCCAAAATATGGGACAGGGGGCTTAGGCGGGGAGCTGTTTTTT.